One T cell receptor beta chain is described in this entry. Antigen unknown. PCR employed 60 Vbeta and 13 Jbeta primers. TCRdb's table, derived via immunoSEQ multiplex PCR, lists solely in-frame clones and lacks some. There are 99,000 or so clones in the sample; 10% occur only once, and approximately 6% lies in the top ten. These data belong to a study of cytomegalovirus exposure and HLA in healthy donors. V shed 3 bases and J 6 bases; nucleotides not matched to a gene: 15. CDR3 length: 16 amino acids. The germline V gene has CDR1 SGHRS and CDR2 YFSETQ. Points from the study as a whole: Most TCR sequences were uncommon, yet certain public TCRs appeared in many donors.

This clonotype was sampled from a man aged 35-49 years in good health and CMV-seropositive. Sequenced input: PBMCs. This chain uses TRBV5-1 with TRBJ2-7; 7 bases line up with TRBD1. The CDR3 DNA sequence: TGCGCCAGCAGCTCCGCTAGACAGGGAATGAGTGCCGAGCAGTACTTC. Protein: CASSSARQGMSAEQYF. Supplemented by reference TRBV5-1 and TRBJ2-7, the full variable domain reads KAGVTQTPRYLIKTRGQQVTLSCSPISGHRSVSWYQQTPGQGLQFLFEYFSETQRNKGNFPGRFSGRQFSNSRSEMNVSTLELGDSALYLCASSSARQGMSAEQYFGPGTRLTVT.